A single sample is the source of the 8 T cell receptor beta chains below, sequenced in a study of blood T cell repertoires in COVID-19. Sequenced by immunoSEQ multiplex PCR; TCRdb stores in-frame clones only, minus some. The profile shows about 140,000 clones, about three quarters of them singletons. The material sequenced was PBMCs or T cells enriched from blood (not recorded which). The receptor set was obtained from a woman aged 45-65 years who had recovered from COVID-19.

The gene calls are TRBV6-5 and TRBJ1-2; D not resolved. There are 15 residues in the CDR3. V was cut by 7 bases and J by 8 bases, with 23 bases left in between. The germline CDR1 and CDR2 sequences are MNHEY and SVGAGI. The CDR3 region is CASTRREAARGGYTF. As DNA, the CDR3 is TGTGCCAGCACGCGCCGGGAGGCAGCCCGAGGGGGCTACACCTTC.

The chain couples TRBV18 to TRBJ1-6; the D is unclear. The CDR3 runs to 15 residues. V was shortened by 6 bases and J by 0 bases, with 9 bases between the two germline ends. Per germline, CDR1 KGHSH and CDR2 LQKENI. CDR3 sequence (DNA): TGTGCCAGCTCGAAAGAGAGCTCCTATAATTCACCCCTCCACTTT. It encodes CASSKESSYNSPLHF.

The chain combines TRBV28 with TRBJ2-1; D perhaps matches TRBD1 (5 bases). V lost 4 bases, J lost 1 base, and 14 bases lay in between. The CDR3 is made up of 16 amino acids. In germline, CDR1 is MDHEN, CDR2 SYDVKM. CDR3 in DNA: TGTGCCAGCAGTTCCCCAGGGCGCAGGTCCTACAATGAGCAGTTCTTC. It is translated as CASSSPGRRSYNEQFF.

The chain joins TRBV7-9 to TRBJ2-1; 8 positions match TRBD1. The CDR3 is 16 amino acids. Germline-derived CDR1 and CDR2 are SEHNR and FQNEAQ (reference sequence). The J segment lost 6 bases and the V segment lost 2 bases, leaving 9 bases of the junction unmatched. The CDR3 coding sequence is TGTGCCAGCAGCTTATCAGGGGGCGTATCGGGCAATGAGCAGTTCTTC. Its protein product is CASSLSGGVSGNEQFF.

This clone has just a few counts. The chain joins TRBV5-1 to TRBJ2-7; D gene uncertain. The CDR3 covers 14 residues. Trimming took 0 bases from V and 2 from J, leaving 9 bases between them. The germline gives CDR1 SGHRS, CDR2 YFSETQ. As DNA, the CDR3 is TGCGCCAGCAGCTTGGGACAATCCACCTACGAGCAGTACTTC. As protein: CASSLGQSTYEQYF.

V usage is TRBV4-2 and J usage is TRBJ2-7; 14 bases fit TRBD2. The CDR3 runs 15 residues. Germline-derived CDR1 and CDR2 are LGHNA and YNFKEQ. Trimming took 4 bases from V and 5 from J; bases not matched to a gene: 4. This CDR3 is CASSRGTSGGNEQYF. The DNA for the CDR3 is TGTGCCAGCAGCCGTGGGACTAGCGGGGGCAACGAGCAGTACTTC.

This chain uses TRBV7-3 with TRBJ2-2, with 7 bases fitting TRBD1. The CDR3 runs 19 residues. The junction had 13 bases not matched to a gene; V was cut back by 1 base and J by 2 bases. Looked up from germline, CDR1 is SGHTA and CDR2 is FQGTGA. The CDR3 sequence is CASSLIPPRAGGNTGELFF. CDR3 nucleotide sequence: TGTGCCAGCAGCTTAATACCCCCGCGGGCAGGGGGTAACACCGGGGAGCTGTTTTTT. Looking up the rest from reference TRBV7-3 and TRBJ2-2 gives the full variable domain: GAGVSQTPSNKVTEKGKYVELRCDPISGHTALYWYRQSLGQGPEFLIYFQGTGAADDSGLPNDRFFAVRPEGSVSTLKIQRTERGDSAVYLCASSLIPPRAGGNTGELFFGEGSRLTVL.

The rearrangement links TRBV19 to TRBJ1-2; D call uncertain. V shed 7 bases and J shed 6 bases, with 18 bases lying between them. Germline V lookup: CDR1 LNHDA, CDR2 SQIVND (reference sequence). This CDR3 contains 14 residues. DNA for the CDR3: TGTGCCAGTACCCCGAGGACCTGGGGAGATGGCTACACCTTC. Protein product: CASTPRTWGDGYTF.